A selection of T cell receptor beta chains follows, all from one sample in a study of blood T cells in healthy people across ages. Each CDR3 protein is one row after TCRdb ran MiXCR on the 5' RACE reads. The sample lists under 2 million distinct CDR3 sequences, about 35% occurring once. Sequenced input: blood. Receptors originate from a woman between 25 and 40 years old in good health. The CDR3 runs from the conserved cysteine through the conserved F or W. D genes are given only for firm matches. Clone size is stated in some rows and not others, as once, few, many or a class when expanded.

TRBJ2-1,NA,TRBV20-1,TRBD2,CSASGSGGYSYNEQFF,TGCAGTGCTAGTGGTAGCGGGGGGTACTCCTACAATGAGCAGTTCTTC
TRBJ2-1,many,TRBV10-3,TRBD2,CAISDSITSGRDNEQFF,TGTGCCATCAGTGATTCGATTACTAGCGGGAGAGACAATGAGCAGTTCTTC
TRBJ2-3,NA,TRBV6-1,NA,CASSEYFRTQYF,TGTGCCAGCAGTGAATACTTTCGTACGCAGTATTTT
TRBJ2-7,many,TRBV6-1,NA,CASSESIYEQYF,TGTGCCAGCAGTGAATCGATTTACGAGCAGTACTTC
TRBJ2-3,NA,TRBV2,NA,CASLGGQTQYF,TGTGCCAGCTTAGGTGGGCAGACGCAGTATTTT
TRBJ2-2,NA,TRBV6-6,NA,CASNGDWELFF,TGTGCCAGCAACGGGGACTGGGAGCTGTTTTTT
TRBJ2-1,few,TRBV11-2,TRBD2,CASGPGLSYNEQFF,TGTGCCAGCGGGCCGGGACTATCCTACAATGAGCAGTTCTTC
TRBJ1-2,few,TRBV6-6,NA,CASSKDGYNGYTF,TGTGCCAGCAGTAAGGACGGTTACAATGGCTACACCTTC
TRBJ2-1,NA,TRBV15,NA,CATSTTYNEQFF,TGTGCCACCAGCACAACCTACAATGAGCAGTTCTTC
TRBJ2-3,many,TRBV12-5,NA,CASGLGDTQYF,TGTGCTAGTGGTTTGGGAGATACGCAGTATTTT
TRBJ2-7,many,TRBV7-9,TRBD2,CASSPLAGGTYEQYF,TGTGCCAGCAGCCCCCTAGCGGGGGGGACCTACGAGCAGTACTTC
TRBJ2-7,few,TRBV11-2,NA,CASSSQRGSGPYEQYF,TGTGCCAGCAGCTCCCAGAGGGGGTCTGGGCCCTACGAGCAGTACTTC
TRBJ2-5,few,TRBV3-1,TRBD2,CASRRTSGASETQYF,TGTGCCAGCAGGCGGACTAGCGGGGCTTCCGAGACCCAGTACTTC
TRBJ1-5,NA,TRBV7-8,TRBD1,CASSRGLGEPQHF,TGTGCCAGCAGCAGGGGGCTGGGGGAGCCCCAGCATTTT
TRBJ2-5,NA,TRBV7-7,TRBD1,CASSSSPTGKQETQYF,TGTGCCAGCAGCTCCAGCCCGACAGGGAAACAAGAGACCCAGTACTTC
TRBJ2-1,few,TRBV4-2,TRBD2,CASSQVTSGGGSSKQFF,TGTGCCAGCAGCCAAGTTACTAGCGGGGGGGGAAGTAGCAAGCAGTTCTTC
TRBJ2-5,few,TRBV27,TRBD2,CASSSWAGGRGTQYF,TGTGCCAGCAGTAGCTGGGCGGGAGGGCGCGGGACCCAGTACTTC
TRBJ1-4,NA,TRBV7-2,TRBD1,CASSKQGAREKLFF,TGTGCCAGCAGCAAACAGGGGGCAAGGGAAAAACTGTTTTTT
TRBJ1-6,NA,TRBV7-8,NA,CASSLQSVQGMNSPLHF,TGTGCCAGCAGCTTACAGTCGGTTCAGGGAATGAATTCACCCCTCCACTTT
TRBJ2-5,NA,TRBV20-1,NA,CSARQLPQETQYF,TGCAGTGCTCGACAGCTCCCTCAAGAGACCCAGTACTTC
TRBJ2-1,NA,TRBV7-8,NA,CASSLAAPGGIYNEQFF,TGTGCCAGCAGCTTAGCAGCCCCCGGGGGAATATACAATGAGCAGTTCTTC
TRBJ2-3,few,TRBV7-9,TRBD1,CASSVGQDRTDTQYF,TGTGCCAGCAGCGTCGGACAGGATCGCACAGATACGCAGTATTTT
TRBJ2-5,NA,TRBV2,TRBD2,CASSATLAGAKETQYF,TGTGCCAGCAGTGCGACACTAGCGGGAGCGAAAGAGACCCAGTACTTC
TRBJ2-2,few,TRBV5-1,TRBD2,CASSPSSGNTGELFF,TGCGCCAGCAGCCCGTCTAGCGGGAACACCGGGGAGCTGTTTTTT
TRBJ1-4,many,TRBV29-1,TRBD1,CSVGIGQGTYEKLFF,TGCAGCGTTGGTATCGGACAGGGGACTTATGAAAAACTGTTTTTT
TRBJ2-3,NA,TRBV4-1,TRBD2,CASSQAGTRQTDTQYF,TGCGCCAGCAGCCAAGCCGGGACTAGGCAGACAGATACGCAGTATTTT